This T cell receptor (beta chain) is from a study of preoperative IRX-2 immunotherapy in early breast cancer. This CDR3 is built from 15 residues. J was trimmed by 3 bases and V by 6 bases; bases with no gene match: 4. Described treatment: preoperative locoregional IRX-2 cytokine immunotherapy. This phase Ib study tested locoregional IRX-2 cytokine immunotherapy given before surgery. Only in-frame clones appear in the TCRdb table, and some are missing; sequencing was by immunoSEQ multiplex PCR. Of about 26,000 clones listed, 75% were seen once; the top ten hold approximately 6.6%. The chain couples TRBV23-1 to TRBJ2-5, with 13 bases lining up with TRBD2. TRBV23-1 is placed among ORFs of uncertain function. This clonotype was obtained from a human donor with breast cancer. This specimen consisted of lymph node tissue, obtained after IRX-2 immunotherapy. For the CDR3, the DNA is TGCGCCAGCAGCCAGGGGACTAGCGGGAAAGAGACCCAGTACTTC. Encoded protein: CASSQGTSGKETQYF.